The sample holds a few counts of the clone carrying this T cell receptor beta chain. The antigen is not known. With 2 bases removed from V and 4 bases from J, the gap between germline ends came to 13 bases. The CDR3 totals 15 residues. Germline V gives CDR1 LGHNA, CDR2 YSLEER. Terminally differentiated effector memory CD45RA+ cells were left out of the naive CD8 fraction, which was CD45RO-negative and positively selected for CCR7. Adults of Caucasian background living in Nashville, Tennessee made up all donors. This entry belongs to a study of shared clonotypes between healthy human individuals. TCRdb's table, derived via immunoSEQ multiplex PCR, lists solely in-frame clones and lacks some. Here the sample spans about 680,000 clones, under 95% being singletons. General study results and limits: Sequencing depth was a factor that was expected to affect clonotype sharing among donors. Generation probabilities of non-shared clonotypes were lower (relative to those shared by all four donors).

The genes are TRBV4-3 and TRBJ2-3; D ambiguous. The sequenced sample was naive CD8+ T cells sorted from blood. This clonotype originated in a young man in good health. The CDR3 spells CASSQLLVDADTQYF. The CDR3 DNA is TGCGCCAGCAGCCAACTTCTAGTTGACGCAGATACGCAGTATTTT.